Listed here are 4 T cell receptor beta chains from one sample, sequenced in a study of blood T cell repertoires in COVID-19. Clones were read by immunoSEQ multiplex PCR, and TCRdb kept only the in-frame ones, dropping some. The sample lists under 150,000 clones; around three quarters were seen once. The specimen sequenced was peripheral blood. The receptors here all came from a man aged 60 to 75 with acute or convalescent COVID-19.

The J gene is TRBJ2-3, the V gene TRBV5-5; D possibly corresponds to TRBD2 (7 bases). CDR1 is SGHKS and CDR2 is YYEKEE in the germline V gene (reference sequence). The ends were cut back, 3 bases at V and 5 bases at J, with 16 bases in the middle. The CDR3 runs 15 residues. The CDR3 nucleotides are TGTGCCAGCAGCTCCGGTCGGGGGGCGGGAGATACGCAGTATTTT. It translates to CASSSGRGAGDTQYF.

This clone occurred once. V is TRBV6-1 and J is TRBJ1-5; 7 nucleotides match TRBD1. Germline V CDR1 and CDR2: MNHNS, SASEGT. There are 14 residues in the CDR3. V was pared by 2 bases and J by 4 bases, with 2 bases of the junction left unmatched. Written as DNA, the CDR3 is TGTGCCAGCAGTGAACGCAGGGGGAATCAGCCCCAGCATTTT. It yields the protein CASSERRGNQPQHF.

The genes are TRBV24-1 and TRBJ2-5; 9 nucleotides line up with TRBD1. The V and J ends lost 3 bases and 5 bases, in that order; junction bases with no gene match: 9. The germline gives CDR1 KGHDR, CDR2 SFDVKD. This CDR3 has 16 residues. The chain's CDR3 is CATSDGAYRGLETQYF. As DNA, the CDR3 is TGTGCCACCAGTGATGGGGCCTACAGGGGGCTTGAGACCCAGTACTTC.

The rearrangement uses TRBV10-2 and TRBJ2-1; D perhaps matches TRBD1 (6 bases). CDR3 size: 13 residues. Trimming removed 10 bases from V and 7 bases from J, with 17 bases in between. Germline loops: CDR1 WSHSY, CDR2 SAAADI. The CDR3 DNA reads TGCGCCACCGCAAAAGGGGGTGGAAATGAGCAGTTCTTC. It specifies CATAKGGGNEQFF.